A single sample is the source of the 13 T cell receptor beta chains below, sequenced in a study of PD-1 blockade in classical Hodgkin lymphoma. Only in-frame clones appear in the TCRdb table, and some are missing; sequencing was by immunoSEQ multiplex PCR. The repertoire includes under 130,000 clones, roughly nine tenths of them detected once, and around a fifth sits in the top ten. Time point here: cycle 4 day 1 (C4D1), after 6 weeks of nivolumab. Every patient had relapsed following autologous stem cell transplantation, and cohorts differed in brentuximab vedotin exposure. The material was peripheral blood mononuclear cells (PBMCs), obtained before the fourth cycle of nivolumab. These receptors were obtained from a human donor with classical Hodgkin lymphoma.

V gene TRBV27 combines with J gene TRBJ1-1; D ambiguous. CDR1 and CDR2 from the germline V gene are MNHEY and SMNVEV (reference sequence). The CDR3 extends over 15 amino acids. V lost 6 bases and J 0 bases, leaving 14 bases between the germline ends. The CDR3 DNA is TGTGCCAGCAGCCGGCGCAGTCCCATGAACACTGAAGCTTTCTTT. This codes for CASSRRSPMNTEAFF.

The rearrangement joins TRBV4-1 to TRBJ2-3; no clear D. The ends were cut back, 0 bases at V and 2 bases at J, with 9 bases in the middle. The CDR3 sequence is 15 residues long. The germline gives CDR1 MGHRA, CDR2 YSYEKL. The CDR3 loop is CASSQDNGPTDTQYF. CDR3 in DNA: TGCGCCAGCAGCCAAGATAATGGCCCCACAGATACGCAGTATTTT.

The V and J genes are TRBV6-5 and TRBJ2-1; no firm D call. V was clipped by 0 bases and J by 7 bases, with 10 bases between them. Germline assignment: CDR1 MNHEY and CDR2 SVGAGI. This CDR3 has 14 amino acids. The CDR3 here is CASSYSIPSNEQFF. In DNA form, the CDR3 reads TGTGCCAGCAGTTACTCCATCCCATCTAATGAGCAGTTCTTC.

The chain combines TRBV6-1 with TRBJ2-4; tentatively, D is TRBD1 (6 bases). The V end lost 9 bases, the J end lost 4 bases, and 7 bases lay between the germline ends. The germline V gene has CDR1 MNHNS and CDR2 SASEGT. The CDR3 loop spans 11 amino acids. CDR3 amino acids: CARRGKNIQYF. DNA for the CDR3: TGTGCCAGGAGGGGGAAAAACATTCAGTACTTC.

The V gene is TRBV5-4, the J gene TRBJ1-2, with D tentatively TRBD1 (5 bases). The CDR3 has 14 residues. The V end was cut by 8 bases, the J end by 6 bases, with 20 bases between. CDR1 is SGHNT and CDR2 is YYREEE in the germline V gene (reference sequence). The CDR3 loop is CASTRAARGDGYTF. CDR3 sequence (DNA): TGTGCCAGTACTCGAGCTGCTAGGGGCGATGGCTACACCTTC.

This clone was recorded once. The J gene is TRBJ2-1, the V gene TRBV5-6; 8 nucleotides match TRBD1. J gave up 7 bases and V 2 bases, and 8 bases lay outside the gene matches. This CDR3 has 15 amino acids. Germline V gene lookup returns CDR1 SGHDT and CDR2 YYEEEE. Here the CDR3 DNA reads TGTGCCAGCAGCTTTGGGACAGGAGGAAAAAATGAGCAGTTCTTC. It translates to CASSFGTGGKNEQFF.

The rearrangement joins TRBV27 to TRBJ2-1, with 8 bases identical to TRBD1. The CDR3 loop spans 17 amino acids. Per germline, CDR1 MNHEY and CDR2 SMNVEV (reference sequence). J lost 3 bases, V lost 3 bases, and 10 bases had no gene match. For the CDR3, the DNA is TGTGCCAGCAGTTTTTACTCGGACAGGGACAGCTACAATGAGCAGTTCTTC. Protein sequence: CASSFYSDRDSYNEQFF.

This clone was observed a single time. The V call is TRBV27, the J call TRBJ2-7; D is perhaps TRBD1 (5 bases). Germline CDR1 reads MNHEY; CDR2 reads SMNVEV (reference sequence). Trimming left V 3 bases short and J 3 bases short, with 12 bases between. The CDR3 has 14 amino acids. CDR3 sequence: CASSFQTDYYEQYF. The CDR3, as DNA: TGTGCCAGCAGTTTCCAGACAGATTACTACGAGCAGTACTTC.

This chain connects TRBV6-1 to TRBJ2-5, with TRBD1 identical over 9 bases. With 7 bases clipped from V and 5 bases from J, the junction kept 11 bases outside the gene matches. There are 15 residues in the CDR3. Germline loops: CDR1 MNHNS, CDR2 SASEGT. CDR3 DNA: TGTGCCAGCACCGCAACCGGGACAGGGTGGGAGACCCAGTACTTC. Encoded protein: CASTATGTGWETQYF.

V is TRBV10-1 and J is TRBJ2-5; 8 bases line up with TRBD2. The J call may be faulty, since TRBJ2-7 better matches the DNA end. Per germline, CDR1 WNHNN and CDR2 SYGVQD (reference sequence). The CDR3 extends over 14 amino acids. CDR3 in amino acids: CASSSGGRTTEQYF. The DNA of the CDR3 is TGCGCCAGCAGCTCGGGAGGGAGAACCACCGAGCAGTACTTC.

V usage is TRBV7-9 and J usage is TRBJ1-2; unclear D gene. Germline V gives CDR1 SEHNR, CDR2 FQNEAQ (reference sequence). The V and J ends lost 1 base and 2 bases respectively, with 8 bases between them. There are 14 residues in the CDR3. The DNA for the CDR3 is TGTGCCAGCAGCTTAGTAGGATCGAACTATGGCTACACCTTC. Amino acid sequence: CASSLVGSNYGYTF.

This chain connects TRBV7-8 to TRBJ1-1; D is ambiguous. Trimming stripped 0 bases from V and 7 bases from J, with 12 bases between. The length of the CDR3 is 14 residues. Germline V gene lookup returns CDR1 SGHVS and CDR2 FQNEAQ. The CDR3 protein is CASSLAQGSGEAFF. The DNA of the CDR3 is TGTGCCAGCAGCTTAGCGCAAGGGTCAGGTGAAGCTTTCTTT. Drawing the rest from reference TRBV7-8 and TRBJ1-1, the complete variable domain is GAGVSQSPRYKVAKRGQDVALRCDPISGHVSLFWYQQALGQGPEFLTYFQNEAQLDKSGLPSDRFFAERPEGSVSTLKIQRTQQEDSAVYLCASSLAQGSGEAFFGQGTRLTVV.

This clone rates as medium-sized. The chain couples TRBV7-9 to TRBJ2-3, with D possibly being TRBD1 (6 bases). This CDR3 spans 15 amino acids. CDR1 and CDR2 (germline): SEHNR, FQNEAQ (reference sequence). With 4 bases removed from V and 2 bases from J, the gap between germline ends came to 13 bases. CDR3 region: CASSSSGVNTDTQYF. The CDR3 bases are TGTGCCAGCAGCTCCTCAGGGGTCAACACAGATACGCAGTATTTT.